The rows below give T cell receptor beta chains drawn from one sample of a study of cytomegalovirus exposure and HLA in healthy donors. Measured with immunoSEQ multiplex PCR; TCRdb has only the in-frame clones, and not every one. The repertoire holds about 78,000 clones, with 90% to 96% as singletons. Sequenced input: PBMCs. Source of these receptors: a young man in good health and CMV-seropositive. CDR3s leave out the opening cysteine and the closing phenylalanine or tryptophan.

j_gene: TRBJ2-1
v_gene: TRBV27
CDR3aa: ASSGGYEQF

j_gene: TRBJ2-6
v_gene: TRBV7-2
CDR3aa: ASSRGPGANVLT

j_gene: TRBJ1-2
v_gene: TRBV10-3
CDR3aa: AISGGQTTDGYT

j_gene: TRBJ2-2
v_gene: TRBV7-9
CDR3aa: ASSPEGLAGTGELF

j_gene: TRBJ2-7
v_gene: TRBV7-2
CDR3aa: ASSQDYEQY

j_gene: TRBJ2-2
v_gene: TRBV4-2
CDR3aa: ASSQGRSTGELF

j_gene: TRBJ1-5
v_gene: TRBV27
CDR3aa: ASSPAGPRQPQH

j_gene: TRBJ2-1
v_gene: TRBV27
CDR3aa: ASTGLAGVEQF

j_gene: TRBJ2-7
v_gene: TRBV6-5
CDR3aa: ASSYYGLRHEQY

j_gene: TRBJ2-7
v_gene: TRBV12-5
CDR3aa: ASDIYSYEQY

j_gene: TRBJ1-2
v_gene: TRBV5-1
CDR3aa: ASSSETLSVYGYT

j_gene: TRBJ1-5
v_gene: TRBV19
CDR3aa: ASTLGQGGHQPQH

j_gene: TRBJ2-7
v_gene: TRBV6-1
CDR3aa: ASDTRTGGVEQY

j_gene: TRBJ2-2
v_gene: TRBV27
CDR3aa: ASSTLASSYTGELF

j_gene: TRBJ1-4
v_gene: TRBV4-1
CDR3aa: ASSRSPGGKLF

j_gene: TRBJ2-7
v_gene: TRBV27
CDR3aa: ASSFRAGAHEQY

j_gene: TRBJ1-5
v_gene: TRBV7-4
CDR3aa: ASSLGADRTGYQPQH

j_gene: TRBJ2-7
v_gene: TRBV7-9
CDR3aa: ASSSDRQPYEQY

j_gene: TRBJ1-4
v_gene: TRBV6-5
CDR3aa: ASSSTKEKLF

j_gene: TRBJ2-7
v_gene: TRBV28
CDR3aa: ASSLLYYEQY

j_gene: TRBJ2-7
v_gene: TRBV25-1
CDR3aa: ASSESSGQGAYEQY

j_gene: TRBJ2-1
v_gene: TRBV7-9
CDR3aa: ASSLVGLSPNEQF

j_gene: TRBJ2-7
v_gene: TRBV27
CDR3aa: ASLPRAGGAHEQY

j_gene: TRBJ2-7
v_gene: TRBV5-1
CDR3aa: ASSLVGLAGSYEQY

j_gene: TRBJ2-7
v_gene: TRBV30
CDR3aa: AWESGEQY

j_gene: TRBJ2-3
v_gene: TRBV9
CDR3aa: ASSAPTGGLSTDTQY

j_gene: TRBJ1-1
v_gene: TRBV28
CDR3aa: ASGLQGVTEAF

j_gene: TRBJ1-3
v_gene: TRBV6-5
CDR3aa: ASSWRGIGNTIY

j_gene: TRBJ2-7
v_gene: TRBV19
CDR3aa: ASTHRGAYEQY

j_gene: TRBJ1-2
v_gene: TRBV4-2
CDR3aa: ASSKDRQRGYT

j_gene: TRBJ2-1
v_gene: TRBV10-3
CDR3aa: AISESLTSGWDNEQF

j_gene: TRBJ1-5
v_gene: TRBV5-1
CDR3aa: ASSSGTPNQPQH

j_gene: TRBJ2-7
v_gene: TRBV7-9
CDR3aa: ASSLAGGEQY

j_gene: TRBJ2-2
v_gene: TRBV10-3
CDR3aa: AISEPKRGTGELF

j_gene: TRBJ2-1
v_gene: TRBV18
CDR3aa: ASSPGGEQF

j_gene: TRBJ2-3
v_gene: TRBV5-1
CDR3aa: ASSSRVSGMGTDTQY

j_gene: TRBJ2-7
v_gene: TRBV7-9
CDR3aa: ASSLGRLEGVGEQY

j_gene: TRBJ2-2
v_gene: TRBV2
CDR3aa: ASSEGGPATGELF

j_gene: TRBJ2-3
v_gene: TRBV7-9
CDR3aa: ASSSTSGRVASDTQY

j_gene: TRBJ1-4
v_gene: TRBV29-1
CDR3aa: SVAVSNEKLF

j_gene: TRBJ2-7
v_gene: TRBV7-8
CDR3aa: ASSTTHRDTYEQY

j_gene: TRBJ2-5
v_gene: TRBV7-6
CDR3aa: ASSLYQAGAETQY

j_gene: TRBJ2-6
v_gene: TRBV9
CDR3aa: ASSARDRGVSGANVLT

j_gene: TRBJ2-7
v_gene: TRBV7-6
CDR3aa: ASSLGTGVGEQY

j_gene: TRBJ1-1
v_gene: TRBV18
CDR3aa: ASSPEGQGAGDAF

j_gene: TRBJ1-1
v_gene: TRBV4-1
CDR3aa: ASSPRQGANTEAF

j_gene: TRBJ2-2
v_gene: TRBV5-4
CDR3aa: ASSFSTKRTGELF

j_gene: TRBJ2-2
v_gene: TRBV7-2
CDR3aa: ASSQRQGRVAGELF

j_gene: TRBJ1-2
v_gene: TRBV9
CDR3aa: ASSVGGTGWGYT

j_gene: TRBJ2-1
v_gene: TRBV19
CDR3aa: ATRSGSSYNEQF

j_gene: TRBJ2-7
v_gene: TRBV7-9
CDR3aa: ASSSSSFSSYEQY

j_gene: TRBJ1-3
v_gene: TRBV18
CDR3aa: ASSPVQGGTGNTIY

j_gene: TRBJ2-7
v_gene: TRBV28
CDR3aa: ASSYFSGSYEQY

j_gene: TRBJ2-1
v_gene: TRBV5-1
CDR3aa: ASSPGDRDDNEQF